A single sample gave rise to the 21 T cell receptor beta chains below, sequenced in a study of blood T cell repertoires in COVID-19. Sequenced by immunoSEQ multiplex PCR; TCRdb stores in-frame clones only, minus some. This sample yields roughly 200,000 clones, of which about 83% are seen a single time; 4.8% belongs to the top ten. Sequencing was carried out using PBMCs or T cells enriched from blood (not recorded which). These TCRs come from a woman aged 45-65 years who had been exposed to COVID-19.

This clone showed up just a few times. CDR3 DNA: TGTGCCAGCAAACAAGGACTAGCGGGGGACAATGAGCAGTTCTTC. It encodes CASKQGLAGDNEQFF. This rearrangement joins TRBV2 to TRBJ2-1; TRBD2 matches at 13 bases. In germline, CDR1 is SNHLY, CDR2 FYNNEI. J gave up 5 bases and V 7 bases, and 5 bases lay outside the gene matches. The CDR3 has 15 residues. The variable domain in full, completed from reference TRBV2 and TRBJ2-1, reads EPEVTQTPSHQVTQMGQEVILRCVPISNHLYFYWYRQILGQKVEFLVSFYNNEISEKSEIFDDQFSVERPDGSNFTLKIRSTKLEDSAMYFCASKQGLAGDNEQFFGPGTRLTVL.

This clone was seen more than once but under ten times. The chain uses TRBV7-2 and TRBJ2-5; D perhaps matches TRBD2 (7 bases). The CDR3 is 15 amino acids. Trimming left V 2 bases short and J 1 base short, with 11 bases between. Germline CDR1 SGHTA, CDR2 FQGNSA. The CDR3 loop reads CASSLFAGAQETQYF. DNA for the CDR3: TGTGCCAGCAGCTTATTCGCGGGGGCCCAAGAGACCCAGTACTTC.

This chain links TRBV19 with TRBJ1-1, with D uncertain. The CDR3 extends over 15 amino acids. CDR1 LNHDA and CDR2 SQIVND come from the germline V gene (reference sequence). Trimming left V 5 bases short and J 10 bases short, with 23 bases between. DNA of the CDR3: TGTGCCAGTAGTCCCGGGAACAGAGGGAACCTGGGAGCTTTCTTT. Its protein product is CASSPGNRGNLGAFF.

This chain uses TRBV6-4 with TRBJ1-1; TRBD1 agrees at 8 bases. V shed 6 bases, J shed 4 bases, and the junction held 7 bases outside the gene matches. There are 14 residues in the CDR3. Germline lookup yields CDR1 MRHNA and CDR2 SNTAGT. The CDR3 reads CASSPDRVSTEAFF. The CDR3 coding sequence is TGTGCCAGCAGCCCGGACAGGGTAAGCACTGAAGCTTTCTTT.

CDR3 sequence: CAWNLGSSKSLPNQPQHF. Here the CDR3 DNA reads TGTGCCTGGAATCTCGGGAGCTCGAAATCCCTTCCTAATCAGCCCCAGCATTTT. The genes are TRBV30 and TRBJ1-5; D gene unclear. Germline values: CDR1 GTSNPN, CDR2 SVGIG (reference sequence). Between the trimmed V and J ends, which lost 4 bases and 4 bases, there was a span of 26 bases. The CDR3 contains 18 residues.

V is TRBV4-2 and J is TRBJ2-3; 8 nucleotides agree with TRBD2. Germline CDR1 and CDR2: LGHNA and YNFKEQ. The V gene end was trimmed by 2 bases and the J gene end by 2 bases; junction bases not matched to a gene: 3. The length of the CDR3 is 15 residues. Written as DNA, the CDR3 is TGTGCCAGCAGCCAAACGGGAGGGGACACAGATACGCAGTATTTT. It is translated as CASSQTGGDTDTQYF.

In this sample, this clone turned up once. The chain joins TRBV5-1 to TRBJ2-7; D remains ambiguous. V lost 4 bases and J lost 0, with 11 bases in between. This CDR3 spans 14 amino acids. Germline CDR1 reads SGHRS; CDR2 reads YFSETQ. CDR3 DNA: TGCGCCAGCAGCGCCGATGCACACTCCTACGAGCAGTACTTC. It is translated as CASSADAHSYEQYF.

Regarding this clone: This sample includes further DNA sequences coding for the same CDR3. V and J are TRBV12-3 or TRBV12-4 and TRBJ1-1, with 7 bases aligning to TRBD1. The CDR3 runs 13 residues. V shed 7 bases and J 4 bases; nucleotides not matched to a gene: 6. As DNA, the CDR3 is TGTGCCAGCAAAAGACAGGGTGGCACTGAAGCTTTCTTT. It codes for CASKRQGGTEAFF.

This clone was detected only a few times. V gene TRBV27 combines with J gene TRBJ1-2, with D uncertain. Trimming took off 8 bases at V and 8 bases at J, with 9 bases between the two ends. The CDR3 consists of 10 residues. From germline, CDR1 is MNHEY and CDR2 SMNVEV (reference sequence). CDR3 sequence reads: CASPLRGYTF. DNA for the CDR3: TGTGCCAGCCCACTAAGGGGCTACACCTTC.

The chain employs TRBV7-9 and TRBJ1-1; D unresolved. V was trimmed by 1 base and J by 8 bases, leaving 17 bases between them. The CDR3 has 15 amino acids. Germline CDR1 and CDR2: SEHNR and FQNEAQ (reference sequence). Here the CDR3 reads CASSLDGTLGSEAFF. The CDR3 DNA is TGTGCCAGCAGCTTAGATGGCACCCTCGGGTCAGAAGCTTTCTTT.

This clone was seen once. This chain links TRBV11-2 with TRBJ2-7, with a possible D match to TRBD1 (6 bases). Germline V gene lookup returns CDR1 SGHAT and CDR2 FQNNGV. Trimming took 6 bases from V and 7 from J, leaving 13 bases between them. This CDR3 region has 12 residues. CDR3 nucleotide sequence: TGTGCCAGCAGTACAGGGCTGTTTGAGCAGTACTTC. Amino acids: CASSTGLFEQYF.

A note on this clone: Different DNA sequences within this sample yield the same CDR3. In DNA, the CDR3 is TGCGCCAGCAGCTTGGTTCAGGGGTTGGACACTGAAGCTTTCTTT. Translated, it gives CASSLVQGLDTEAFF. The chain couples TRBV5-1 to TRBJ1-1; tentative D call: TRBD1 (6 bases). V gave up 0 bases and J gave up 3 bases, with 12 bases separating them. The CDR3 is made up of 15 amino acids. Germline CDR1 and CDR2: SGHRS and YFSETQ.

DNA for the CDR3: TGTGCCAGCAGCCCAAGCGGTGCAGGGGGCTACGAGCAGTACTTC. It translates to CASSPSGAGGYEQYF. The chain employs TRBV11-2 and TRBJ2-7; TRBD1 agrees at 7 bases. V lost 5 bases, J lost 3 bases, and 10 bases stayed unmatched. The CDR3 has 15 amino acids. Looked up from germline, CDR1 is SGHAT and CDR2 is FQNNGV.

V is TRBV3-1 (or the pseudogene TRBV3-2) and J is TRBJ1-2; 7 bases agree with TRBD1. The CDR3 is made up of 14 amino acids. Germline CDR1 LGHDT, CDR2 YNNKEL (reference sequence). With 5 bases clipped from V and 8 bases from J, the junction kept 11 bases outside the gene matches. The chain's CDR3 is CASSSDRVIKGYTF. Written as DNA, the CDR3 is TGTGCCAGCAGCTCAGACAGGGTCATAAAGGGCTACACCTTC.

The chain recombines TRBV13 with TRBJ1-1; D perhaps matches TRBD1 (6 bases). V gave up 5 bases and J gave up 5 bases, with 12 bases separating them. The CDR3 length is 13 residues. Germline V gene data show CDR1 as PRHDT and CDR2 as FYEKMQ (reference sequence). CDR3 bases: TGTGCCAGCAGCCCCTACACAGGGACTGAAGCTTTCTTT. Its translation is CASSPYTGTEAFF.

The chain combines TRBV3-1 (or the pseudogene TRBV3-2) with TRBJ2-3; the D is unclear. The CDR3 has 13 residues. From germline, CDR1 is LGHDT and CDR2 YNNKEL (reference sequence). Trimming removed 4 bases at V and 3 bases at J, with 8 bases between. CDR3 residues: CASSRAPTDTQYF. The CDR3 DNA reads TGTGCCAGCAGCCGAGCCCCGACAGATACGCAGTATTTT.

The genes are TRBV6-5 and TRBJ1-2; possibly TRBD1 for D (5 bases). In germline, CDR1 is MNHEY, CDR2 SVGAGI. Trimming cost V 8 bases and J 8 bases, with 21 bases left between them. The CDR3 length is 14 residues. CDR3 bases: TGTGCCAGCTCCCAGGGACTCAACCCTGGGGGCTACACCTTC. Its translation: CASSQGLNPGGYTF.

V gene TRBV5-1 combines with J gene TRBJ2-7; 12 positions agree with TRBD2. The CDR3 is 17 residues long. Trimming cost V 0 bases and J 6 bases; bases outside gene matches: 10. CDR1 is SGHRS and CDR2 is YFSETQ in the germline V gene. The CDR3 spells CASSLEVLAGGDSEQYF. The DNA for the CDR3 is TGCGCCAGCAGCTTGGAGGTACTAGCGGGGGGAGACTCCGAGCAGTACTTC. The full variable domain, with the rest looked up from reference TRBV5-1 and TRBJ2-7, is KAGVTQTPRYLIKTRGQQVTLSCSPISGHRSVSWYQQTPGQGLQFLFEYFSETQRNKGNFPGRFSGRQFSNSRSEMNVSTLELGDSALYLCASSLEVLAGGDSEQYFGPGTRLTVT.

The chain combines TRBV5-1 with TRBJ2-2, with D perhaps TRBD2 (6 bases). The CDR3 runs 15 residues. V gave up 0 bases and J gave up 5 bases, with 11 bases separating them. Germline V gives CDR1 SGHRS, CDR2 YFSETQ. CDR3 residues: CASSLVSGRTGELFF. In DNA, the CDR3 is TGCGCCAGCAGCTTGGTGTCAGGGAGGACCGGGGAGCTGTTTTTT.

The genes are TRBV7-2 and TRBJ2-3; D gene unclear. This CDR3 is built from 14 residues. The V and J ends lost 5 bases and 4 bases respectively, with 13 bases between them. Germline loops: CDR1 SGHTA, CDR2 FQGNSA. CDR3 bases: TGTGCCAGCAGCCCCAGTTTGTACCCAGATACGCAGTATTTT. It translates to CASSPSLYPDTQYF.

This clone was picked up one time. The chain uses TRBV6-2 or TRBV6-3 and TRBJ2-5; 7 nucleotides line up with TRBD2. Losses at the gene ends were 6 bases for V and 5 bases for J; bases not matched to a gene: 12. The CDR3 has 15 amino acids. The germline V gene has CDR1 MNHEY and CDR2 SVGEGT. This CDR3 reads CASSPGEGPGETQYF. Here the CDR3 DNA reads TGTGCCAGCAGCCCTGGGGAGGGACCGGGGGAGACCCAGTACTTC.